The TCR beta chain under discussion was sequenced for a study of response to subunit inactivated influenza vaccine. Study-level points and caveats: It was the authors' suggestion that each seasonal influenza vaccination recruits few new T cells.

Comments on this clonotype: Antigen: not known.

The germline gives CDR1 SGHTA, CDR2 FQGNSA. This CDR3 spans 16 amino acids. Trimming pared 1 base from V and 1 base from J, leaving 11 bases between. One entry per CDR3 protein, called by TCRdb with MiXCR from the RT-PCR reads. This table holds just over 300,000 distinct CDR3 sequences, about a fifth found once. The gene calls are TRBV7-2 and TRBJ2-1, with D maybe TRBD2 (5 bases). This material consisted of PBMCs from blood, taken approximately 20 months after vaccination. This clonotype was obtained from a man between 50 and 69 years old who received an inactivated influenza vaccine. CDR3 DNA: TGTGCCAGCAGCTTAGGCGTAGGAGGATCCTACAATGAGCAGTTCTTC. Protein sequence: CASSLGVGGSYNEQFF.